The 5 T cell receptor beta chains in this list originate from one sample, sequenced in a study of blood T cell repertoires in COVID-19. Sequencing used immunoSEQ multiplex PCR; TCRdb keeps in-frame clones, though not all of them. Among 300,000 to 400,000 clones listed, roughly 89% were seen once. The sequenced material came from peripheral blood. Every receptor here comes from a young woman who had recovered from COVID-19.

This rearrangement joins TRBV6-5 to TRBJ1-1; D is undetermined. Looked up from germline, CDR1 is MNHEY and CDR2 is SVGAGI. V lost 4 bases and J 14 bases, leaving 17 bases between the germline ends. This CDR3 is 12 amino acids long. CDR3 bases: TGTGCCAGCAGTTCCCAGACATGGAGGGAGTTCTTT. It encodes CASSSQTWREFF.

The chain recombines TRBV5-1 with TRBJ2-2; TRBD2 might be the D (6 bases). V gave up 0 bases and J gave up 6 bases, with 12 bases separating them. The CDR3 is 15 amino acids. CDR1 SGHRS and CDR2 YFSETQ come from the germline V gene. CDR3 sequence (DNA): TGCGCCAGCAGCTTGGAAGTGGGGAGGCCCGGGGAGCTGTTTTTT. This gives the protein CASSLEVGRPGELFF.

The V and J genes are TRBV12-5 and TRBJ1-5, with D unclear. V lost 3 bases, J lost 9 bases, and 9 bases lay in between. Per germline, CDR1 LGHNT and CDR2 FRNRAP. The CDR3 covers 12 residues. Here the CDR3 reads CASGLAPGPQHF. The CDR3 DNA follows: TGTGCTAGTGGTTTAGCCCCGGGGCCCCAGCATTTT.

CDR3 loop: CSVEDGHTGYTF. The CDR3 nucleotides are TGCAGCGTTGAAGATGGGCACACGGGCTACACCTTC. This rearrangement joins TRBV29-1 to TRBJ1-2; D ambiguous. Looked up from germline, CDR1 is SQVTM and CDR2 is ANQGSEA. Trimming pared 0 bases from V and 8 bases from J, leaving 10 bases between. The CDR3 runs 12 residues.

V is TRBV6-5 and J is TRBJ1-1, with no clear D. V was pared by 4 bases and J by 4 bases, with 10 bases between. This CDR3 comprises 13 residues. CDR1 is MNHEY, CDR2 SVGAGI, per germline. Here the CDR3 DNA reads TGTGCCAGCAGTTTGGGCGGAGGCACTGAAGCTTTCTTT. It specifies CASSLGGGTEAFF.